This T cell receptor beta chain derives from a study of blood T cell repertoires in COVID-19. At the level of the study: Acute and convalescent COVID-19 specimens originated in the United States, Italy and Spain.

In the study's own analysis: Reference gene primer amplification in the assay estimated nucleated cell counts. Repertoires were generated with immunoSEQ multiplex PCR, while TCRdb's copy carries only in-frame clones and drops some. V, J and clone size were drawn from that table, and D and trimming were deduced from the DNA. The sample has approximately 130,000 clones; 70% to 80% are singletons. This clone was counted between two and nine times. The germline gives CDR1 LNHDA, CDR2 SQIVND (reference sequence). The CDR3 covers 10 residues. Trimming removed 9 bases from V and 7 bases from J, with 7 bases in between.

The chain combines TRBV19 with TRBJ1-5; D might be TRBD1 (5 bases). The origin of this receptor is a human donor in a cohort sampled during active COVID-19. The source material was peripheral blood. For the CDR3, the DNA is TGTGCCAGCGGGGGGCAGCCCCAGCATTTT. This gives the protein CASGGQPQHF. The full variable domain, completed using reference TRBV19 and TRBJ1-5, is DGGITQSPKYLFRKEGQNVTLSCEQNLNHDAMYWYRQDPGQGLRLIYYSQIVNDFQKGDIAEGYSVSREKKESFPLTVTSAQKNPTAFYLCASGGQPQHFGDGTRLSIL.